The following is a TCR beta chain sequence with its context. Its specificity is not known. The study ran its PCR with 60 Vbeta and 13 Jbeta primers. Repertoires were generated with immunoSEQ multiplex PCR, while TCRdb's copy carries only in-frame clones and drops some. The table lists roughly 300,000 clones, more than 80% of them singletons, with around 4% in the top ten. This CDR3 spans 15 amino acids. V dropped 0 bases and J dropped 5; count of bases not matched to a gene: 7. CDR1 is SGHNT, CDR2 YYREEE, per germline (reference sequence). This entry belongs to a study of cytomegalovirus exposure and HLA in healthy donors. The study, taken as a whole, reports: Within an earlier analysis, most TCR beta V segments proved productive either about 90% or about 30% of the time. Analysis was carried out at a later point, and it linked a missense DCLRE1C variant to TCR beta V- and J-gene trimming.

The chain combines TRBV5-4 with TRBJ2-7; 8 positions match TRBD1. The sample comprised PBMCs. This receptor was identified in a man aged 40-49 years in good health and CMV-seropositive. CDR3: CASSLAPGGIDEQYF. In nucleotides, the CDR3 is TGTGCCAGCAGCTTGGCCCCAGGGGGCATAGACGAGCAGTACTTC. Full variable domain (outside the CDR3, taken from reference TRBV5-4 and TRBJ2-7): ETGVTQSPTHLIKTRGQQVTLRCSSQSGHNTVSWYQQALGQGPQFIFQYYREEENGRGNFPPRFSGLQFPNYSSELNVNALELDDSALYLCASSLAPGGIDEQYFGPGTRLTVT.